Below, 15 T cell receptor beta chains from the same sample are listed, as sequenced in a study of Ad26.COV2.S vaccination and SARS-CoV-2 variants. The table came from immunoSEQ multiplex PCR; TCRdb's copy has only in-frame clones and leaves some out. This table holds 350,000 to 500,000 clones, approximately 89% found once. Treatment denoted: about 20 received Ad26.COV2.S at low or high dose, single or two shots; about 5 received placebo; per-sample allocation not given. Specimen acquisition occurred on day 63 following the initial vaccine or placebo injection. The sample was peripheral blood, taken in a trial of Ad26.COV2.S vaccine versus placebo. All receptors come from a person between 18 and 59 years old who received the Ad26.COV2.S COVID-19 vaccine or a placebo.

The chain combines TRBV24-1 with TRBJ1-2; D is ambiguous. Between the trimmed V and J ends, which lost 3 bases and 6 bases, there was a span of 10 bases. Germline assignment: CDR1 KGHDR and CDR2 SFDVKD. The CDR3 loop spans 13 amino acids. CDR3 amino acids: CATSDGVMDGYTF. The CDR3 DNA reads TGTGCCACCAGTGATGGGGTTATGGATGGCTACACCTTC.

CDR3 sequence (DNA): TGTGCCAGCGCCGTCGGGGCATGGGGGTACGAGCAGTACGTC. It is translated as CASAVGAWGYEQYV. The chain couples TRBV5-6 to TRBJ2-7; D tentatively fits TRBD1 or TRBD2 (5 bases each). V lost 7 bases, J lost 4 bases, and 18 bases lay in between. The CDR3 is 14 amino acids. Germline CDR1 SGHDT, CDR2 YYEEEE.

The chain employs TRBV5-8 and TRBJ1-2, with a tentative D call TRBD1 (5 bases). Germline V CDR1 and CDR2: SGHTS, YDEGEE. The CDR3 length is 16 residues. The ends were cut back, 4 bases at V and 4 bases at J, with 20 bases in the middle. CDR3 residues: CASSPWSGEGGYGYTF. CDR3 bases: TGTGCCAGCAGCCCCTGGTCGGGGGAAGGCGGCTATGGCTACACCTTC. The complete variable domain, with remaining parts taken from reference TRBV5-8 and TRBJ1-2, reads EAGVTQSPTHLIKTRGQQATLRCSPISGHTSVYWYQQALGLGLQFLLWYDEGEERNRGNFPPRFSGRQFPNYSSELNVNALELEDSALYLCASSPWSGEGGYGYTFGSGTRLTVV.

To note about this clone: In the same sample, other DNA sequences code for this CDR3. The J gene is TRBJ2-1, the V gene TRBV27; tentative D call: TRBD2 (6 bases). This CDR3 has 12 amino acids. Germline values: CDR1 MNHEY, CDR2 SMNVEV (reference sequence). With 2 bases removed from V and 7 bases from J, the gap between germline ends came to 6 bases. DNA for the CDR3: TGTGCCAGCAGTTTACGGGGGAATGAGCAGTTCTTC. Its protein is CASSLRGNEQFF.

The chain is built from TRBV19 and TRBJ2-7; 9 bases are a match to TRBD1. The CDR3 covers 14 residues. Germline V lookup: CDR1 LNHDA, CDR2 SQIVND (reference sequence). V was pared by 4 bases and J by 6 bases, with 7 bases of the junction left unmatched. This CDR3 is CASSRGDRGCEQYV. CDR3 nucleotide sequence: TGTGCCAGTAGTAGGGGAGACAGGGGGTGCGAGCAGTACGTC.

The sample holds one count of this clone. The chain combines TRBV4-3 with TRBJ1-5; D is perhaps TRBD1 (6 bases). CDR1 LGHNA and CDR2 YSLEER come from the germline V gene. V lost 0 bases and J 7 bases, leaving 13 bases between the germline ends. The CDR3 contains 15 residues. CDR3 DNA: TGCGCCAGCAGCCAAGACTGGGGGCGCGGGCAGCCCCAGCATTTT. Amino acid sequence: CASSQDWGRGQPQHF.

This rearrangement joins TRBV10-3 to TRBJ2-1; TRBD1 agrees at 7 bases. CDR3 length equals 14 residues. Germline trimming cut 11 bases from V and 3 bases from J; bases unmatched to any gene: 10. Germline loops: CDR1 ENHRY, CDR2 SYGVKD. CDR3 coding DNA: TGTGCCCTCCGAAGGGACAGCTTCTACAATGAGCAGTTCTTC. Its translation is CALRRDSFYNEQFF.

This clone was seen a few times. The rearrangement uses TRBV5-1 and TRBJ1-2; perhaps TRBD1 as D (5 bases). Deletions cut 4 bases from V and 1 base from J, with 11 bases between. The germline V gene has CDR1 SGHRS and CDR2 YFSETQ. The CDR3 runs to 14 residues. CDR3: CASSLDNYNYGYTF. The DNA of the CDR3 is TGCGCCAGCAGCCTGGACAACTATAACTATGGCTACACCTTC. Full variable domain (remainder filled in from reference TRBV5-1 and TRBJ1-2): KAGVTQTPRYLIKTRGQQVTLSCSPISGHRSVSWYQQTPGQGLQFLFEYFSETQRNKGNFPGRFSGRQFSNSRSEMNVSTLELGDSALYLCASSLDNYNYGYTFGSGTRLTVV.

CDR3 in amino acids: CASSQDWNNSGNTIYF. Here the CDR3 DNA reads TGTGCCAGCAGCCAAGATTGGAACAACTCTGGAAACACCATATATTTT. This chain uses TRBV4-2 with TRBJ1-3; no reliable D call. The CDR3 loop spans 16 amino acids. Germline V gives CDR1 LGHNA, CDR2 YNFKEQ. The V end lost 0 bases, the J end lost 0 bases, and 9 bases lay between the germline ends.

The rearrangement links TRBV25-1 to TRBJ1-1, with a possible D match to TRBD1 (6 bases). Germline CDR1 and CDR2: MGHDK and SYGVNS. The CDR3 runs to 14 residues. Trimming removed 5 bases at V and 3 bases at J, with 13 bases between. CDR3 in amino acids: CASSPKGVYTEAFF. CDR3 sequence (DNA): TGTGCCAGCAGTCCCAAGGGGGTATACACTGAAGCTTTCTTT.

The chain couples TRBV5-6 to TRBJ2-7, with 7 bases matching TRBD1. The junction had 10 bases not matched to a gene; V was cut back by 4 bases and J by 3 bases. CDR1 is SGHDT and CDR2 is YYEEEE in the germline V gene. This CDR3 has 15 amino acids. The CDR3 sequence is CASSLWKGAVYEQYV. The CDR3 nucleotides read TGTGCCAGCAGCCTCTGGAAGGGGGCGGTCTACGAGCAGTACGTC.

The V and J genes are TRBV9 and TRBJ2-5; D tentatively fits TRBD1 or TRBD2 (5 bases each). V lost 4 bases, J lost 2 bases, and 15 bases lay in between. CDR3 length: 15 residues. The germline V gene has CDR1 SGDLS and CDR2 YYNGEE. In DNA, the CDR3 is TGTGCCAGCAGCCCCACCGGGACCAAACAAGAGACCCAGTACTTC. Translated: CASSPTGTKQETQYF.

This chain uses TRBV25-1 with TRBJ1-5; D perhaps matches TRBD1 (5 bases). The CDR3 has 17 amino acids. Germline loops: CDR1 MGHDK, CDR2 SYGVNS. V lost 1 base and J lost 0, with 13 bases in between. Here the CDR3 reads CASSELGGGISNQPQHF. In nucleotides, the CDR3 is TGTGCCAGCAGTGAATTGGGGGGAGGTATTAGCAATCAGCCCCAGCATTTT.

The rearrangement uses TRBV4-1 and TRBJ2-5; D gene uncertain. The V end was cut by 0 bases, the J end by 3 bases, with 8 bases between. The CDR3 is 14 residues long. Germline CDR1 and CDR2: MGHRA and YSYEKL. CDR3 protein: CASSQDPTEETQYF. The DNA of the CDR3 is TGCGCCAGCAGCCAAGACCCAACAGAAGAGACCCAGTACTTC.

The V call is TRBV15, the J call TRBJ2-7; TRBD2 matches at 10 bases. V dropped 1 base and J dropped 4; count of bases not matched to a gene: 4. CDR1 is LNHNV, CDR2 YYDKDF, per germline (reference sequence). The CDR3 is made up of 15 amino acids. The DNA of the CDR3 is TGTGCCACCAGCAGAGCCCCTAGCGGGAGTTACGAGCAGTACGTC. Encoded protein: CATSRAPSGSYEQYV.